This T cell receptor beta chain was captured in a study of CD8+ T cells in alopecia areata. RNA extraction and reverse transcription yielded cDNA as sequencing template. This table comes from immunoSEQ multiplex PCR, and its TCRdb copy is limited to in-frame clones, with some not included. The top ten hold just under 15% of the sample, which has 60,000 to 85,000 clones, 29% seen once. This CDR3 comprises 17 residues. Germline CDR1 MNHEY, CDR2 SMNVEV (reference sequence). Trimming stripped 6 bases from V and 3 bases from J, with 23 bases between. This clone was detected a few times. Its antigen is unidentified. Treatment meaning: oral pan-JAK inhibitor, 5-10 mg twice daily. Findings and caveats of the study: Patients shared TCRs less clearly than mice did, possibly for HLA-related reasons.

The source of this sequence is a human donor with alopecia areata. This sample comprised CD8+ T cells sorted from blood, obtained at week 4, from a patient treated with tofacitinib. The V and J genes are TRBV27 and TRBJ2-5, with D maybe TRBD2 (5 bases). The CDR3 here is CASSYAPPGMNEETQYF. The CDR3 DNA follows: TGTGCCAGCAGCTATGCGCCGCCCGGGATGAATGAAGAGACCCAGTACTTC.